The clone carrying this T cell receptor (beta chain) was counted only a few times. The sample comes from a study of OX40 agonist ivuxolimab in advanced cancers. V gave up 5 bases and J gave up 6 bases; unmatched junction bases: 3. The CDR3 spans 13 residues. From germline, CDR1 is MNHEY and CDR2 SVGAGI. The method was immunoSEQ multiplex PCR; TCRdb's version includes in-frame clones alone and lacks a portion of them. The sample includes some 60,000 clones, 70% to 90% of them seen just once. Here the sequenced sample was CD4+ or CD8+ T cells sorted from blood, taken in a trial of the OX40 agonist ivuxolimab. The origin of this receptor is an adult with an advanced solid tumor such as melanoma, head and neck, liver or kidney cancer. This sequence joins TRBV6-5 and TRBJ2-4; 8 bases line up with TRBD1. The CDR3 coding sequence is TGTGCCAGCAGTAGGCAGGGGGCAAACATTCAGTACTTC. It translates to CASSRQGANIQYF.